This T cell receptor (beta chain) is from a study of T cell repertoires in cytomegalovirus infection. The wider study: Recently identified HLA-C-restricted CMV epitopes were among the peptides used. Based on public TCR beta signatures, there were indications of CMV infection and of a matching HLA type. Findings of the study overall: Clonotype analysis showed dominance of the ex vivo response by HLA-C-restricted CMV-specific TCR beta clonotypes. There were carriers of CMV plus the relevant HLA, and cumulative public TCR beta family frequency identified them.

This clonotype has a count of ten or more. Its antigen is not known. One entry per CDR3 protein results from TCRdb running MiXCR on the reads. This table has around 900,000 distinct CDR3 sequences, less than 35% appearing once. The source was cultured CD8+ T cells from PBMCs, collected from culture after CMV antigen stimulation. The source is a human donor in good health (CMV status not recorded). Some clones in this sample may be carry-over from other donors' samples.

CDR3 in amino acids: CATGLLSYNEQFF. The DNA of the CDR3 is TGTGCAACCGGACTTCTCTCCTACAATGAGCAGTTCTTC. The chain joins TRBV12-3 or TRBV12-4 to TRBJ2-1; perhaps TRBD2 as D (5 bases). The CDR3 spans 13 residues.